The 2 T cell receptor beta chains presented below share a single source sample, sequenced in a study of T cell repertoires in cytomegalovirus infection. Their recognized antigens are unknown. TCRdb re-analysed the reads in MiXCR, keeping a single row per CDR3 protein. Here the sample spans roughly 46,000 distinct CDR3 sequences, 20% to 25% being singletons. Sequencing used PBMCs, sequenced either directly or after in vitro stimulation (not recorded which). These TCRs come from a human donor in good health (CMV status not recorded). Some clones in this sample may be carry-over from other donors' samples.

This clonotype was counted at least ten times. The chain carries TRBV6-2 or TRBV6-3 and TRBJ2-1; D possibly corresponds to TRBD1 (5 bases). The germline gives CDR1 MNHEY, CDR2 SVGEGT. Trimming left V 4 bases short and J 10 bases short, with 11 bases between. The CDR3 loop spans 12 amino acids. CDR3 DNA sequence: TGTGCCAGCAGTTCCTCTTGGGGCGAGCAGTTCTTC. This gives the protein CASSSSWGEQFF.

This clonotype was detected many times. The rearrangement links TRBV7-2 to TRBJ2-1; 8 bases are a match to TRBD1. The V gene's germline CDR1 is SGHTA and CDR2 FQGNSA. V lost 5 bases and J lost 2; bases outside the gene matches: 5. The CDR3 length is 15 residues. For the CDR3, the DNA is TGTGCCAGCAGCAAGAGGACAGGGACCTACAATGAGCAGTTCTTC. Encoded protein: CASSKRTGTYNEQFF.